This TCR beta chain was identified during a study of CD8+ T cells in alopecia areata. On the study more broadly: Treated individuals took tofacitinib by mouth, 5 to 10 mg twice daily.

Many counts were recorded for this clone. The CDR3 is 15 amino acids. Germline CDR1 and CDR2: SEHNR and FQNEAQ (reference sequence). V gave up 5 bases and J gave up 5 bases; unmatched junction bases: 4. As to treatment: oral pan-JAK inhibitor, 5-10 mg twice daily. Lesional scalp punch biopsies and peripheral blood came from alopecia areata patients. Extracted RNA was reverse transcribed into cDNA, the sequencing template. Sequenced by immunoSEQ multiplex PCR; TCRdb stores in-frame clones only, minus some. Of 200,000 to 250,000 clones in the sample, around two fifths were seen once. This TCR was sampled from a human donor with alopecia areata. The chain carries TRBV7-9 and TRBJ1-6, with 9 bases identical to TRBD1. This specimen consisted of CD4+ T cells sorted from blood, obtained at approximately week 30, from a patient treated with tofacitinib. CDR3 sequence: CASSARQGDNSPLHF. CDR3 DNA: TGTGCCAGCAGCGCAAGACAGGGGGATAATTCACCCCTCCACTTT.